These 22 T cell receptor beta chains originate from one sample sequenced in a study of blood T cell repertoires in COVID-19. Profiling relied on immunoSEQ multiplex PCR, and the TCRdb table lists in-frame clones only, not all of them. Of about 130,000 clones in the sample, roughly three quarters were seen once. Sequenced: peripheral blood. These receptors all stem from a woman in her sixties or seventies with acute or convalescent COVID-19.

The chain carries TRBV19 and TRBJ1-2, with a weak D call TRBD1 (6 bases). In germline, CDR1 is LNHDA, CDR2 SQIVND (reference sequence). The CDR3 consists of 13 residues. V lost 4 bases and J 3 bases, leaving 9 bases between the germline ends. The CDR3: CASSNAGDYGYTF. CDR3 nucleotides: TGTGCCAGTAGTAATGCAGGGGACTATGGCTACACCTTC.

This clone has only one observation. The rearrangement links TRBV10-2 to TRBJ2-7, with a possible D match to TRBD2 (6 bases). Trimming cost V 5 bases and J 5 bases, with 16 bases left between them. In germline, CDR1 is WSHSY, CDR2 SAAADI. This CDR3 contains 14 residues. The CDR3 loop reads CASSLGGPIHEQYF. Here the CDR3 DNA reads TGCGCCAGCAGTCTCGGAGGGCCTATCCACGAGCAGTACTTC.

The V call is TRBV11-2, the J call TRBJ2-5; D call uncertain. The germline V gene has CDR1 SGHAT and CDR2 FQNNGV. The CDR3 spans 13 residues. The V and J ends lost 1 base and 1 base respectively, with 4 bases between them. The CDR3 sequence is CASSLGGQETQYF. The CDR3 bases are TGTGCCAGCAGCTTAGGAGGCCAAGAGACCCAGTACTTC.

The rearrangement links TRBV4-2 to TRBJ2-1, with 10 bases aligning to TRBD2. V dropped 1 base and J dropped 2; count of bases not matched to a gene: 2. This CDR3 is 16 amino acids long. Germline loops: CDR1 LGHNA, CDR2 YNFKEQ. The CDR3 nucleotides read TGTGCCAGCAGCCAAGTAGCGGGAGGTGCCTACAATGAGCAGTTCTTC. It is translated as CASSQVAGGAYNEQFF.

The genes are TRBV2 and TRBJ2-7, with 7 bases lining up with TRBD1. The V and J ends lost 8 bases and 3 bases, in that order; junction bases with no gene match: 4. The CDR3 totals 12 residues. Germline V gene data show CDR1 as SNHLY and CDR2 as FYNNEI. The CDR3 DNA is TGTGCCAGCGCAGGGGGTAACTACGAGCAGTACTTC. Translated, it gives CASAGGNYEQYF.

This chain connects TRBV4-1 to TRBJ2-1, with 9 bases that match TRBD2. V dropped 4 bases and J dropped 7; count of bases not matched to a gene: 11. This CDR3 has 16 residues. Germline values: CDR1 MGHRA, CDR2 YSYEKL. CDR3 sequence reads: CASSPSGGRAFNEQFF. CDR3 coding DNA: TGCGCCAGCAGCCCGAGCGGCGGGAGGGCCTTTAATGAGCAGTTCTTC.

The chain is built from TRBV10-2 and TRBJ2-3; the D gene is possibly TRBD2 (5 bases). This CDR3 has 16 amino acids. Germline-derived CDR1 and CDR2 are WSHSY and SAAADI. The V gene lost 6 bases and the J gene lost 0 bases, with 16 bases spanning the gap. The CDR3 region has the DNA TGCGCCAGCAGCCGTCTTATTAGCGTGAGCACAGATACGCAGTATTTT. Amino acid sequence: CASSRLISVSTDTQYF.

The chain links TRBV28 to TRBJ2-2; D gene unclear. The germline V and J ends were trimmed by 6 bases and 5 bases, with 10 bases remaining between them. The germline CDR1 and CDR2 sequences are MDHEN and SYDVKM. This CDR3 is 13 amino acids long. Here the CDR3 reads CASRHLRTGELFF. In DNA form, the CDR3 reads TGTGCCAGCAGACACCTCAGGACCGGGGAGCTGTTTTTT.

The chain couples TRBV6-5 to TRBJ2-1, with TRBD2 matching over 9 bases. Germline lookup yields CDR1 MNHEY and CDR2 SVGAGI. Losses at the gene ends were 8 bases for V and 5 bases for J; bases not matched to a gene: 7. The CDR3 has 14 amino acids. The CDR3 region is CASDGLALNNEQFF. In DNA form, the CDR3 reads TGTGCCAGCGACGGACTAGCGCTAAACAATGAGCAGTTCTTC.

The genes are TRBV9 and TRBJ2-2; D call uncertain. V lost 0 bases and J lost 3, with 12 bases in between. CDR1 SGDLS and CDR2 YYNGEE come from the germline V gene. The CDR3 length is 16 residues. CDR3 in DNA: TGTGCCAGCAGCGTAGTAGCCTGGCCGTACACCGGGGAGCTGTTTTTT. It is translated as CASSVVAWPYTGELFF.

V and J are TRBV7-2 and TRBJ1-1, with 8 bases that match TRBD1. In germline, CDR1 is SGHTA, CDR2 FQGNSA. With V trimmed by 3 bases and J by 2 bases, 5 bases remained unmatched. This CDR3 has 15 amino acids. The CDR3: CASSFPGQGNTEAFF. The CDR3 DNA reads as TGTGCCAGCAGCTTCCCAGGACAGGGCAACACTGAAGCTTTCTTT.

This clone was counted between two and nine times. J is TRBJ2-1 and V is TRBV11-2; TRBD2 aligns across 12 bases. This CDR3 is built from 16 residues. Germline assignment: CDR1 SGHAT and CDR2 FQNNGV. The junction had 8 bases not matched to a gene; V was cut back by 4 bases and J by 7 bases. The CDR3 loop is CASSYRLAGAWNEQFF. CDR3 DNA sequence: TGTGCCAGCAGCTACCGACTAGCGGGGGCTTGGAATGAGCAGTTCTTC.

The chain links TRBV13 to TRBJ2-3, with 14 bases matching TRBD2. This CDR3 contains 17 residues. V was pared by 1 base and J by 2 bases, with 2 bases of the junction left unmatched. Per germline, CDR1 PRHDT and CDR2 FYEKMQ (reference sequence). The CDR3 DNA follows: TGTGCCAGCAGCTTAGTGGGACTAGCGGGAGTCACAGATACGCAGTATTTT. Protein: CASSLVGLAGVTDTQYF.

The V and J genes are TRBV10-1 and TRBJ2-2; D may be TRBD2 (5 bases). The germline V gene has CDR1 WNHNN and CDR2 SYGVQD (reference sequence). V lost 7 bases and J lost 1, with 13 bases in between. The CDR3 runs 15 residues. CDR3 sequence: CASKFPGWNTGELFF. CDR3 DNA sequence: TGCGCCAGCAAGTTTCCGGGATGGAACACCGGGGAGCTGTTTTTT.

V usage is TRBV10-2 and J usage is TRBJ2-1; 12 bases align to TRBD2. The germline V gene encodes CDR1 WSHSY and CDR2 SAAADI. The CDR3 has 15 amino acids. The J segment lost 8 bases and the V segment lost 3 bases, leaving 5 bases of the junction unmatched. The CDR3 loop reads CASSEALAGGYEQFF. CDR3 nucleotides: TGCGCCAGCAGTGAAGCACTAGCGGGAGGTTATGAGCAGTTCTTC.

The chain carries TRBV4-3 and TRBJ2-3; D is perhaps TRBD2 (5 bases). Trimming left V 1 base short and J 4 bases short, with 18 bases between. In germline, CDR1 is LGHNA, CDR2 YSLEER. The CDR3 has 17 residues. CDR3 residues: CASSQGFKGSGSDTQYF. CDR3 nucleotides: TGCGCCAGCAGCCAAGGATTTAAGGGCAGCGGCTCAGATACGCAGTATTTT.

The chain combines TRBV5-1 with TRBJ2-1; the D gene is possibly TRBD2 (5 bases). There are 13 residues in the CDR3. The V gene's germline CDR1 is SGHRS and CDR2 YFSETQ. V lost 2 bases, J lost 14 bases, and 17 bases lay in between. CDR3 sequence: CASSFGMEAREFF. The CDR3 coding sequence is TGCGCCAGCAGCTTTGGGATGGAGGCGAGAGAGTTCTTC.

V is TRBV19 and J is TRBJ2-7; 7 bases line up with TRBD1. Trimming removed 6 bases from V and 7 bases from J; junction bases left unmatched: 9. This CDR3 contains 13 residues. Germline CDR1 is LNHDA and CDR2 is SQIVND (reference sequence). This CDR3 is CASSRQGWYEQYF. CDR3 sequence (DNA): TGTGCCAGTAGCCGACAGGGTTGGTATGAGCAGTACTTC.

The rearrangement links TRBV6-4 to TRBJ1-1; 8 nucleotides agree with TRBD1. Germline values: CDR1 MRHNA, CDR2 SNTAGT. J was trimmed by 4 bases and V by 6 bases; bases with no gene match: 4. The CDR3 consists of 13 residues. CDR3 amino acids: CASSQGAGTEAFF. The CDR3 DNA follows: TGTGCCAGCAGCCAGGGGGCAGGCACTGAAGCTTTCTTT.

The chain joins TRBV10-3 to TRBJ2-3, with TRBD2 matching 10 bases. The CDR3 has 15 amino acids. Germline V gives CDR1 ENHRY, CDR2 SYGVKD. The junction had 5 bases not matched to a gene; V was cut back by 7 bases and J by 1 base. The CDR3 protein is CAITPGTSGTDTQYF. The CDR3 nucleotides are TGTGCCATCACCCCCGGGACTAGCGGCACAGATACGCAGTATTTT.

This clone has just a few counts. The genes are TRBV7-8 and TRBJ2-2; TRBD1 might be the D (6 bases). V gave up 6 bases and J gave up 4 bases, with 12 bases separating them. The CDR3 is 14 residues long. Germline V CDR1 and CDR2: SGHVS, FQNEAQ. CDR3 sequence (DNA): TGTGCCAGCAGGTCGGACAGACGCACCGGGGAGCTGTTTTTT. Protein sequence: CASRSDRRTGELFF.

The chain couples TRBV2 to TRBJ1-5, with 7 nucleotides matching TRBD1. The CDR3 runs 22 residues. CDR1 and CDR2 from the germline V gene are SNHLY and FYNNEI. V lost 5 bases and J lost 0; bases outside the gene matches: 25. The CDR3 reads CASSCYKKDTRLTGNSNQPQHF. The CDR3 region has the DNA TGTGCCAGCAGTTGCTATAAAAAAGACACAAGATTGACAGGGAATAGCAATCAGCCCCAGCATTTT.